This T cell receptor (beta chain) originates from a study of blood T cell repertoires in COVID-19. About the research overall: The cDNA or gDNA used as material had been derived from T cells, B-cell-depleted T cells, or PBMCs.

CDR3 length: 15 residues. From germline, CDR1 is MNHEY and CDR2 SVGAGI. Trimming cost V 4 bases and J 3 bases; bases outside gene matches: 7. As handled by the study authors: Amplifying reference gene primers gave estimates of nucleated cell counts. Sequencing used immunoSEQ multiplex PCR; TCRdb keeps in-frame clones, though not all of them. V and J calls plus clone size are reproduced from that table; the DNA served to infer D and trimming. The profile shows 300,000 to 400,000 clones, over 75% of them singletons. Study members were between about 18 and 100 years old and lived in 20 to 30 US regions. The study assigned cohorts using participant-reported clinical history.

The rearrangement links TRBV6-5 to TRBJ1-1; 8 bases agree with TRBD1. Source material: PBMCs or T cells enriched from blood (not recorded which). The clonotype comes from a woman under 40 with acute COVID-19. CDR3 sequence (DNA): TGTGCCAGCAGTTCACTATACAGGGGGGACACTGAAGCTTTCTTT. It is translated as CASSSLYRGDTEAFF.